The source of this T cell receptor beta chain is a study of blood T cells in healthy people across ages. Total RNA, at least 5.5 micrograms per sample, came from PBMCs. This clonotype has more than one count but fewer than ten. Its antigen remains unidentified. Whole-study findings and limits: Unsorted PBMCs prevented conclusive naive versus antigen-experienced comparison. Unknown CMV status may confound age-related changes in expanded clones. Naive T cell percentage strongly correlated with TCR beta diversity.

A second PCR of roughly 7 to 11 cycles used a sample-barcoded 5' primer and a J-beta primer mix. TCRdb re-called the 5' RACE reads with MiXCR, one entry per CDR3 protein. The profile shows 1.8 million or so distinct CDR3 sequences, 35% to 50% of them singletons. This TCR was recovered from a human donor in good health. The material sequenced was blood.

This CDR3 is CASSLDRGRYNEQFF. The CDR3 DNA reads as TGCGCCAGCAGCTTGGACAGGGGGCGATACAATGAGCAGTTCTTC. The chain links TRBV5-1 to TRBJ2-1; TRBD1 aligns across 9 bases. Per the germline V gene, CDR1 is SGHRS and CDR2 is YFSETQ. This CDR3 comprises 15 residues. Germline trimming cut 0 bases from V and 4 bases from J; bases unmatched to any gene: 2.